One sample yielded the 2 T cell receptor beta chains listed below, sequenced in a study of T cell clonotyping in hematopoietic cell transplantation. The protocol was immunoSEQ multiplex PCR, while the TCRdb copy is restricted to in-frame clones and leaves out a portion. The profile covers approximately 16,000 clones, with about nine tenths appearing a single time and around 3% taken by the ten largest. Sequencing used peripheral blood mononuclear cells. These receptors all stem from a man in his fifties or sixties in good health. Some clones in this sample may be carry-over from other donors' samples.

The rearrangement uses TRBV2 and TRBJ2-3, with a tentative D call TRBD2 (6 bases). This CDR3 is 14 amino acids long. Germline-derived CDR1 and CDR2 are SNHLY and FYNNEI. V lost 7 bases to trimming and J lost 1 base, with 12 bases between them. This chain's CDR3 is CASNGLAGTDTQYF. The CDR3, as DNA: TGTGCCAGCAATGGATTAGCGGGCACAGATACGCAGTATTTT.

The chain has TRBV11-2 and TRBJ2-2; D is unclear. V lost 3 bases, J lost 1 base, and 9 bases lay in between. CDR1 and CDR2 (germline): SGHAT, FQNNGV. This CDR3 is 15 amino acids long. This CDR3 reads CASSFVGQNTGELFF. CDR3 nucleotide sequence: TGTGCCAGCAGCTTCGTAGGGCAGAACACCGGGGAGCTGTTTTTT.